The clone carrying this T cell receptor (beta chain) showed up just a few times. This sample was included in a study of blood T cell repertoires in COVID-19. Here immunoSEQ multiplex PCR was the method, and the copy in TCRdb shows in-frame clones only, minus some. The table lists 100,000 to 150,000 clones, more than 80% of them singletons, with less than 3.5% in the top ten. CDR3 length: 15 amino acids. Germline CDR1 reads LGHNA; CDR2 reads YSLEER. The ends were cut back, 0 bases at V and 3 bases at J, with 12 bases in the middle. The sequencing sample was made of peripheral blood. The clonotype comes from a woman older than 75 with COVID-19, enrolled during active disease. The rearrangement uses TRBV4-3 and TRBJ2-7; a weak D match, TRBD2 (5 bases). CDR3: CASSQEPSGGYEQYF. For the CDR3, the DNA is TGCGCCAGCAGCCAAGAGCCCAGCGGAGGCTACGAGCAGTACTTC.